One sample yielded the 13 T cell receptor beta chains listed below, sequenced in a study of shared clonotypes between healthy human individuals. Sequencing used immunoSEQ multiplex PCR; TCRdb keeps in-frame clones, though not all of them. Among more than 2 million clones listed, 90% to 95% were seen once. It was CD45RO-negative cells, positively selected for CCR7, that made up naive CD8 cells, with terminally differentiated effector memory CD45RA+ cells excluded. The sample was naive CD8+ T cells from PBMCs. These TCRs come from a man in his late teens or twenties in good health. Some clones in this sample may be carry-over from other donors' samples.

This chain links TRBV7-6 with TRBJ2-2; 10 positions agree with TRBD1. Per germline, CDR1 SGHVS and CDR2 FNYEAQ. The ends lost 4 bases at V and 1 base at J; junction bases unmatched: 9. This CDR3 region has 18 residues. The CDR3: CASSSPQGQGRNTGELFF. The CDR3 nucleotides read TGTGCCAGCAGCTCCCCCCAGGGACAGGGGAGGAACACCGGGGAGCTGTTTTTT.

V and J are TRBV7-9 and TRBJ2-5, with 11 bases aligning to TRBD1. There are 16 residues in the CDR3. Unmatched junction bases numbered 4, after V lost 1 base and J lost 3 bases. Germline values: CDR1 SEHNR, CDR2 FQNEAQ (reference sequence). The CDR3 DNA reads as TGTGCCAGCAGCTTAGTACCGGGACAGGGGGAAGAGACCCAGTACTTC. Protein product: CASSLVPGQGEETQYF.

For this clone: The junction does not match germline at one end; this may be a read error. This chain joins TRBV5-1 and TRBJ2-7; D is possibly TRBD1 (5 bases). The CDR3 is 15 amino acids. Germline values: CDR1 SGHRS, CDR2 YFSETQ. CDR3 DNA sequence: TGCGCCAGCAGATTGGTGTCAGGGAACTCCTACGAGCAGTACTTC. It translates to CASRLVSGNSYEQYF.

The CDR3 nucleotides read TGTGCCAGCAGCTTAGAAAGGGGCCGCACTGAAGCTTTCTTT. Residues: CASSLERGRTEAFF. V is TRBV13 and J is TRBJ1-1; D may be TRBD1 (5 bases). The germline V gene has CDR1 PRHDT and CDR2 FYEKMQ (reference sequence). The CDR3 runs to 14 residues. Deletions cut 1 base from V and 4 bases from J, with 10 bases between.

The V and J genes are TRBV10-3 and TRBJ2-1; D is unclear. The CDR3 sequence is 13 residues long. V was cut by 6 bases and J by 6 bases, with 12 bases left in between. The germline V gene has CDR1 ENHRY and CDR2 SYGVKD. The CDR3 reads CAIRATSLNEQFF. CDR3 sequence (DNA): TGTGCCATCAGGGCCACGTCCCTCAATGAGCAGTTCTTC.

CDR3: CASSLKGVMRRGLNTGELFF. CDR3 bases: TGTGCCAGCAGCTTAAAAGGGGTTATGCGTCGGGGTCTGAACACCGGGGAGCTGTTTTTT. V usage is TRBV7-3 and J usage is TRBJ2-2, with D perhaps assigned TRBD1 or TRBD2 (5 bases each). This CDR3 comprises 20 residues. Germline values: CDR1 SGHTA, CDR2 FQGTGA. Trimming shortened V by 1 base and J by 1 base, and 22 bases separated the two germline ends.

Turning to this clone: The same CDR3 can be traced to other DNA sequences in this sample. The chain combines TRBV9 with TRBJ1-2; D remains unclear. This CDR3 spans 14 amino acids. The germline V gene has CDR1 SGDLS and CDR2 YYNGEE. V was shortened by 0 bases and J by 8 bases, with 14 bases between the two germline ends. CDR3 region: CASSVGNSPRGYTF. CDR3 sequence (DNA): TGTGCCAGCAGCGTAGGGAACTCCCCCCGGGGCTACACCTTC.

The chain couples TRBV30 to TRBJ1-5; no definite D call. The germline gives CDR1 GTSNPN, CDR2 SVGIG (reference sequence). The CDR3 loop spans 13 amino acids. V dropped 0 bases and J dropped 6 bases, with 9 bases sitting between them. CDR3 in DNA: TGTGCCTGGAGTGTCCCAGAAGGTCAGCCCCAGCATTTT. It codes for CAWSVPEGQPQHF.

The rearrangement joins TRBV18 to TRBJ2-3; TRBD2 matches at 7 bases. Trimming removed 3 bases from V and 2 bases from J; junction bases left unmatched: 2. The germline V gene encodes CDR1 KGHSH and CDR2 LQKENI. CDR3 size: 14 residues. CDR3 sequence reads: CASSPGTITDTQYF. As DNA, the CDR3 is TGTGCCAGCTCACCGGGGACTATCACAGATACGCAGTATTTT.

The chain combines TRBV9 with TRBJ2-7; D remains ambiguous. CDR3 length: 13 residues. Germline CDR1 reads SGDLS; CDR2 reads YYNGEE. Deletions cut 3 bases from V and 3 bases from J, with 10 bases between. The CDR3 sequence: CASSDGRSYEQYF. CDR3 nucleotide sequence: TGTGCCAGCAGCGATGGTAGAAGCTACGAGCAGTACTTC.

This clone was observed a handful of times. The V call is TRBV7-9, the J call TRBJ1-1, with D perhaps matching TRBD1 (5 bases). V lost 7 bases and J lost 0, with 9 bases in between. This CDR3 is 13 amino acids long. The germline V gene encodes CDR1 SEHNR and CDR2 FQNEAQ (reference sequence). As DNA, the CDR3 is TGTGCCAGCACGGGGGGGATGAACACTGAAGCTTTCTTT. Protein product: CASTGGMNTEAFF.

Here the CDR3 reads CASSLEIGGSDEQFF. As DNA, the CDR3 is TGTGCCAGCAGCTTAGAGATAGGGGGCTCTGATGAGCAGTTCTTC. V is TRBV11-2 and J is TRBJ2-1; 7 bases agree with TRBD1. Trimming removed 0 bases from V and 8 bases from J; junction bases left unmatched: 7. Germline assignment: CDR1 SGHAT and CDR2 FQNNGV. This CDR3 region has 15 residues.

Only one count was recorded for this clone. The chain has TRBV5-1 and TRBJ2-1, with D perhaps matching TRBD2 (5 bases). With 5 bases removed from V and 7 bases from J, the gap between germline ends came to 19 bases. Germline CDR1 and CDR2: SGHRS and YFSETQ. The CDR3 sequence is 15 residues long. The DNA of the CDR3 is TGCGCCAGCAGGTACCAAAACCATGCGGGTAATGAGCAGTTCTTC. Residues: CASRYQNHAGNEQFF.